What follows is one TCR beta chain and its context. The germline V gene has CDR1 LGHDT and CDR2 YNNKEL (reference sequence). Trimming took 6 bases from V and 6 from J, leaving 18 bases between them. This CDR3 region has 14 residues. This specimen comes from a study of blood T cell repertoires in COVID-19. Study background: The cDNA or gDNA used as material had been derived from T cells, B-cell-depleted T cells, or PBMCs.

This table comes from immunoSEQ multiplex PCR, and its TCRdb copy is limited to in-frame clones, with some not included. The repertoire holds 300,000 to 400,000 clones, with about nine tenths as singletons. Participant age was roughly 18 to 89 years, and participants resided in 24 US areas. What the recovered Cohort 3 donors had was two negative PCRs, clearance, or symptom resolution. Material for sequencing was PBMCs or T cells enriched from blood (not recorded which). The sequence was collected from a man between 60 and 75 years old who had recovered from COVID-19. This chain joins TRBV3-1 (or the pseudogene TRBV3-2) and TRBJ2-7, with D tentatively TRBD1 (6 bases). CDR3 sequence: CASSPEGVGGEQYF. The CDR3 region has the DNA TGTGCCAGCAGTCCCGAGGGGGTAGGGGGCGAGCAGTACTTC.